This T cell receptor (beta chain) was found in a study of blood T cell repertoires in COVID-19. Overall study: Researchers got acute and convalescent COVID-19 samples from the United States, Italy and Spain. Sources were T cells, B-cell-depleted T cells, or PBMCs; the material itself was cDNA or gDNA.

Germline values: CDR1 SQVTM, CDR2 ANQGSEA. The V and J ends lost 4 bases and 8 bases, in that order; junction bases with no gene match: 10. The CDR3 has 14 amino acids. This clone was detected only once. Methods used by the authors: Estimates of nucleated cell counts were drawn from the amplification of reference gene primers. TCRdb keeps only in-frame clones here, not all; method: immunoSEQ multiplex PCR. V, J and clone size derive from that table, while D and trimming were established from the DNA sequence. The table records 380,000 or so clones, roughly 90% of them present only once. V and J are TRBV29-1 and TRBJ1-2; TRBD1 matches at 10 bases. The source of this sequence is a man aged 40-49 years with acute or convalescent COVID-19. Sequenced material: peripheral blood. The CDR3 DNA sequence: TGCAGCGTTGGGACTGGACAGGGGGAAAGAGGCTACACCTTC. Amino acid sequence: CSVGTGQGERGYTF.